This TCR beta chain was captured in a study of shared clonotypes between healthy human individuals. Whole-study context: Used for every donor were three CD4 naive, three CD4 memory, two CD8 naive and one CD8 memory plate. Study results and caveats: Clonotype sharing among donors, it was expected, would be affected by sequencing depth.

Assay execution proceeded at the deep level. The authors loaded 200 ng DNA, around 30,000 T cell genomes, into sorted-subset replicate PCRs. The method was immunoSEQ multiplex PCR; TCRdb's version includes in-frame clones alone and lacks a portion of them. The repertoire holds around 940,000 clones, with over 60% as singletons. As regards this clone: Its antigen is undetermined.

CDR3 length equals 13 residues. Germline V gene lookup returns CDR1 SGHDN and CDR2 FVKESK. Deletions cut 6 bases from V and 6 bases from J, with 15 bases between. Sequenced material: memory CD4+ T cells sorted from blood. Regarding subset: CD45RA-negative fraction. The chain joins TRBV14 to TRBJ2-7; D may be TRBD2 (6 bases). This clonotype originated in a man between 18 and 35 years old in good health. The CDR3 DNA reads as TGTGCCAGCAGTCAGGGACTCCTGGGCGAGCAGTACTTC. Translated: CASSQGLLGEQYF.